This passage covers 21 T cell receptor beta chains from one sample sequenced in a study of blood T cell repertoires in COVID-19. The repertoire was sequenced with immunoSEQ multiplex PCR; TCRdb's copy has only in-frame clones and lacks some. Of over 60,000 clones listed, 90% are singletons. Material: peripheral blood. These receptor sequences come from a woman aged 80 or over with active or convalescent COVID-19.

The rearrangement uses TRBV11-2 and TRBJ2-5, with D tentatively TRBD2 (5 bases). Germline V CDR1 and CDR2: SGHAT, FQNNGV. The CDR3 loop spans 17 amino acids. Trimming removed 0 bases at V and 5 bases at J, with 19 bases between. CDR3 sequence: CASSLDRSGMSTETQYF. In nucleotides, the CDR3 is TGTGCCAGCAGCTTAGATCGCTCGGGAATGTCCACTGAGACCCAGTACTTC.

The genes are TRBV27 and TRBJ1-6, with 8 bases matching TRBD1. Germline trimming cut 2 bases from V and 7 bases from J; bases unmatched to any gene: 1. This CDR3 contains 14 residues. Germline CDR1 reads MNHEY; CDR2 reads SMNVEV (reference sequence). CDR3: CASSLRQGNSPLHF. CDR3 nucleotides: TGTGCCAGCAGTTTACGACAGGGGAATTCACCCCTCCACTTT.

The chain has TRBV25-1 and TRBJ1-4; D not certain. V lost 3 bases to trimming and J lost 7 bases, with 9 bases between them. Germline values: CDR1 MGHDK, CDR2 SYGVNS. CDR3 size: 13 residues. CDR3 nucleotide sequence: TGTGCCAGCAGTGACCCAGAAATTGAAAAACTGTTTTTT. Residues: CASSDPEIEKLFF.

The chain joins TRBV7-2 to TRBJ2-5; D possibly corresponds to TRBD2 (5 bases). Germline V lookup: CDR1 SGHTA, CDR2 FQGNSA. Trimming cost V 2 bases and J 3 bases, with 16 bases left between them. This CDR3 is 16 amino acids long. DNA for the CDR3: TGTGCCAGCAGCTTATTAGTGTCGGGGAGAGAAGAGACCCAGTACTTC. Translated: CASSLLVSGREETQYF.

The CDR3 reads CASSLAPTGDTEAFF. For the CDR3, the DNA is TGTGCCAGCAGCTTAGCCCCGACAGGGGACACTGAAGCTTTCTTT. The chain recombines TRBV7-8 with TRBJ1-1, with 8 nucleotides matching TRBD1. V trimming: 0 bases; J trimming: 3 bases; junction bases outside the gene matches: 3. Germline assignment: CDR1 SGHVS and CDR2 FQNEAQ. This CDR3 contains 15 residues. The complete variable domain, with remaining parts taken from reference TRBV7-8 and TRBJ1-1, reads GAGVSQSPRYKVAKRGQDVALRCDPISGHVSLFWYQQALGQGPEFLTYFQNEAQLDKSGLPSDRFFAERPEGSVSTLKIQRTQQEDSAVYLCASSLAPTGDTEAFFGQGTRLTVV.

V gene TRBV7-9 combines with J gene TRBJ2-3; D remains unclear. Trimming took off 2 bases at V and 0 bases at J, with 6 bases between the two ends. The CDR3 has 14 amino acids. Germline V gene lookup returns CDR1 SEHNR and CDR2 FQNEAQ (reference sequence). CDR3 in DNA: TGTGCCAGCAGCTTAACAGCTAGCACAGATACGCAGTATTTT. Translation: CASSLTASTDTQYF.

The V gene is TRBV3-1 (or the pseudogene TRBV3-2), the J gene TRBJ1-3; 9 bases fit TRBD1. There are 15 residues in the CDR3. The trim removed 2 bases at V and 4 bases at J, leaving 3 bases unmatched. The germline CDR1 and CDR2 sequences are LGHDT and YNNKEL (reference sequence). The CDR3 region has the DNA TGTGCCAGCAGCCAAAACAGGGGGCTGGGAAACACCATATATTTT. This gives the protein CASSQNRGLGNTIYF.

The J gene is TRBJ2-3, the V gene TRBV18; TRBD1 matches 9 bases. V lost 0 bases, J lost 5 bases, and 3 bases stayed unmatched. Germline values: CDR1 KGHSH, CDR2 LQKENI. The CDR3 has 15 amino acids. This chain's CDR3 is CASSPPTGGIDTQYF. CDR3 sequence (DNA): TGTGCCAGCTCACCACCCACAGGGGGCATAGATACGCAGTATTTT.

This clone was detected only a few times. J is TRBJ1-2 and V is TRBV28; 8 bases fit TRBD1. V lost 8 bases and J lost 4; bases outside the gene matches: 15. The germline V gene has CDR1 MDHEN and CDR2 SYDVKM. The CDR3 has 16 residues. The CDR3 is CASRKSPGGRGYGYTF. In DNA, the CDR3 is TGTGCCAGCCGCAAATCTCCAGGGGGCCGGGGCTATGGCTACACCTTC.

This chain connects TRBV10-3 to TRBJ1-5, with 9 bases fitting TRBD1. V trimming: 6 bases; J trimming: 0 bases; junction bases outside the gene matches: 9. Germline-derived CDR1 and CDR2 are ENHRY and SYGVKD. The CDR3 is made up of 17 amino acids. CDR3 protein: CAISAGTGRYSNQPQHF. For the CDR3, the DNA is TGTGCCATCAGCGCCGGGACAGGGCGGTATAGCAATCAGCCCCAGCATTTT.

The rearrangement links TRBV7-2 to TRBJ2-5; 11 bases map to TRBD2. Per the germline V gene, CDR1 is SGHTA and CDR2 is FQGNSA. Trimming at V came to 1 base and at J to 4 bases, leaving 2 bases not matched to a gene. The CDR3 extends over 15 amino acids. As DNA, the CDR3 is TGTGCCAGCAGCTTAGGCCTAGCGGGGGGAGAGACCCAGTACTTC. Translated: CASSLGLAGGETQYF.

The V gene is TRBV6-2 or TRBV6-3, the J gene TRBJ1-2; TRBD1 matches 10 bases. This CDR3 is built from 15 residues. The germline V gene encodes CDR1 MNHEY and CDR2 SVGEGT. J lost 4 bases, V lost 6 bases, and 8 bases had no gene match. This CDR3 reads CASSDAGTGVYGYTF. The CDR3 bases are TGTGCCAGCAGCGACGCCGGGACAGGGGTCTATGGCTACACCTTC.

The J gene is TRBJ1-1, the V gene TRBV7-8; the D gene is possibly TRBD1 (5 bases). This CDR3 has 13 residues. V lost 6 bases and J lost 5, with 13 bases in between. Germline-derived CDR1 and CDR2 are SGHVS and FQNEAQ. The CDR3 loop is CASSSGWLTEAFF. The DNA of the CDR3 is TGTGCCAGCAGTTCAGGGTGGTTGACTGAAGCTTTCTTT.

This chain links TRBV30 with TRBJ1-6; 7 nucleotides agree with TRBD1. J gave up 11 bases and V 1 base, and 5 bases lay outside the gene matches. The V gene's germline CDR1 is GTSNPN and CDR2 SVGIG (reference sequence). The CDR3 totals 13 residues. The CDR3 DNA reads as TGTGCCTGGAGTGGGACAGGTCAGGCACCCCTCCACTTT. Its protein is CAWSGTGQAPLHF. Looking up the rest from reference TRBV30 and TRBJ1-6 gives the full variable domain: SQTIHQWPATLVQPVGSPLSLECTVEGTSNPNLYWYRQAAGRGLQLLFYSVGIGQISSEVPQNLSASRPQDRQFILSSKKLLLSDSGFYLCAWSGTGQAPLHFGNGTRLTVT.

This clone was observed once. The chain combines TRBV7-2 with TRBJ1-3, with D unresolved. This CDR3 is built from 17 residues. V lost 5 bases, J lost 0 bases, and 17 bases lay in between. Germline CDR1 reads SGHTA; CDR2 reads FQGNSA. The CDR3, as DNA: TGTGCCAGCAGCGATCGCTCGGGAGGAAGCTCTGGAAACACCATATATTTT. Encoded protein: CASSDRSGGSSGNTIYF. Based on the CDR3 plus reference TRBV7-2 and TRBJ1-3, the full variable domain is GAGVSQSPSNKVTEKGKDVELRCDPISGHTALYWYRQSLGQGLEFLIYFQGNSAPDKSGLPSDRFSAERTGGSVSTLTIQRTQQEDSAVYLCASSDRSGGSSGNTIYFGEGSWLTVV.

The chain couples TRBV4-1 to TRBJ1-4; perhaps TRBD1 as D (6 bases). The CDR3 has 17 amino acids. In germline, CDR1 is MGHRA, CDR2 YSYEKL. Trimming pared 4 bases from V and 2 bases from J, leaving 17 bases between. CDR3 sequence reads: CASSPRTAQRTNEKLFF. The CDR3 nucleotides read TGCGCCAGCAGCCCTAGGACAGCTCAGAGGACTAATGAAAAACTGTTTTTT.

The genes are TRBV28 and TRBJ2-7, with D uncertain. V lost 4 bases and J 0 bases, leaving 7 bases between the germline ends. CDR3 length: 13 amino acids. The germline gives CDR1 MDHEN, CDR2 SYDVKM. The CDR3 loop reads CASSSQASYEQYF. DNA for the CDR3: TGTGCCAGCAGTTCCCAAGCCTCCTACGAGCAGTACTTC.

The CDR3 nucleotides are TGTGCCAGCACCTCATGGGGGAGGGCCCTCTCTGGGGCCAACGTCCTGACTTTC. This gives the protein CASTSWGRALSGANVLTF. The chain employs TRBV27 and TRBJ2-6; 7 bases fit TRBD2. J was trimmed by 0 bases and V by 7 bases; bases with no gene match: 12. This CDR3 is 18 amino acids long. CDR1 and CDR2 (germline): MNHEY, SMNVEV (reference sequence).

This clone was counted once. The chain recombines TRBV6-2 or TRBV6-3 with TRBJ2-7; TRBD2 aligns across 7 bases. Per germline, CDR1 MNHEY and CDR2 SVGEGT. Trimming took 5 bases from V and 4 from J; bases not matched to a gene: 14. The CDR3 covers 16 residues. For the CDR3, the DNA is TGTGCCAGCAGTCATCAAGCGGGGTCCCTGAGGTACGAGCAGTACTTC. This codes for CASSHQAGSLRYEQYF.

The chain combines TRBV29-1 with TRBJ2-1; 14 nucleotides line up with TRBD2. The length of the CDR3 is 20 residues. Trimming cost V 1 base and J 0 bases; bases outside gene matches: 11. The germline gives CDR1 SQVTM, CDR2 ANQGSEA. CDR3 sequence: CSVEAWGTSGGASSYNEQFF. In DNA, the CDR3 is TGCAGCGTTGAAGCCTGGGGGACTAGCGGGGGTGCTAGCTCCTACAATGAGCAGTTCTTC.

This chain joins TRBV5-4 and TRBJ2-1, with a weak D call TRBD1 (6 bases). Between the trimmed V and J ends, which lost 2 bases and 3 bases, there was a span of 12 bases. The CDR3 has 15 amino acids. Germline CDR1 SGHNT, CDR2 YYREEE (reference sequence). In DNA, the CDR3 is TGTGCCAGCAGCTTAAGGACAGTTTACTACAATGAGCAGTTCTTC. It is translated as CASSLRTVYYNEQFF.